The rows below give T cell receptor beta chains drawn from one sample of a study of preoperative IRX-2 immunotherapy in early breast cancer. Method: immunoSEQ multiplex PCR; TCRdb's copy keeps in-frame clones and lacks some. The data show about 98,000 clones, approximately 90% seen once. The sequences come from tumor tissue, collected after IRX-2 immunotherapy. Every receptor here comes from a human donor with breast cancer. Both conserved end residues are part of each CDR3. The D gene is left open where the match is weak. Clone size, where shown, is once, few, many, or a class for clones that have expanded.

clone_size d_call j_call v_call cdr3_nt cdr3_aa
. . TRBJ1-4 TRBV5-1 TGCGCCAGCAGCGAAACAGGACTCCGGGTTGAAAAACTGTTTTTT CASSETGLRVEKLFF
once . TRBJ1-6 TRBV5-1 TGCGCCAGCAGCTCCTTTGAGAGCTCCTATAATTCACCCCTCCACTTT CASSSFESSYNSPLHF
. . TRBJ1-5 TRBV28 TGTGCCAGCAGTTTAGCGGGCCAGCCCCAGCATTTT CASSLAGQPQHF
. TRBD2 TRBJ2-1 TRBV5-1 TGCGCCAGCAGCCGAAGCGGGAGCTACAATGAGCAGTTCTTC CASSRSGSYNEQFF
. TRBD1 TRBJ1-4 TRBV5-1 TGCGCCAGCAGCTTGGAAGCGACAGGGGACGAAAAACTGTTTTTT CASSLEATGDEKLFF
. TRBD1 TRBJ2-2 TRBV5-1 TGCGCCAGCAGCCCCTACCCTACAGGGGGTACGGACACCGGGGAGCTGTTTTTT CASSPYPTGGTDTGELFF
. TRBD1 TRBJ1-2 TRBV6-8 TGTGCCAGCAGCGCCCAGGGGGGTGCGGACTATGGCTACACCTTC CASSAQGGADYGYTF
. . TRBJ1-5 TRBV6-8 TGTGCCAGCAGTCAGGGGCTCGGGCAGCCCCAGCATTTT CASSQGLGQPQHF
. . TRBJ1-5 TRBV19 TGTGCCAGTAGTCTCCCGATGAACGACAGTTTGCCCCAGCATTTT CASSLPMNDSLPQHF
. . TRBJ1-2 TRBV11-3 TGTGCCAGCAGCTTAGGTGGCGGATCAGACTATGGCTACACCTTC CASSLGGGSDYGYTF
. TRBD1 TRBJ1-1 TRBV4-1 TGCGCCAGCAGCCAAGACAAAGGGACAGGGAAGGCTTTCTTT CASSQDKGTGKAFF
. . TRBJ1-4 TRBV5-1 TGCGCCAGCAGCTACTCGGGAAACCCAAATGAAAAACTGTTTTTT CASSYSGNPNEKLFF
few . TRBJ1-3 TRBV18 TGTGCCAGCTCACCGGAGCAGGGGATGGGAAACACCATATATTTT CASSPEQGMGNTIYF
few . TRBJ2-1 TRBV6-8 TGTGCCAGCAGTGTGCCCAGTCGGGACAATGAGCAGTTCTTC CASSVPSRDNEQFF
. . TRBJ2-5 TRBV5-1 TGCGCCAGCAGCTCAAACACGGTCCAGGAGACCCAGTACTTC CASSSNTVQETQYF